The source of this T cell receptor beta chain is a study of T cells in Graves' hyperthyroidism and ophthalmopathy. About the research overall: Once the initial diagnosis was made, peripheral blood was obtained before any treatment.

RNA transcripts gave rise to amplified TCR beta CDR3 regions. The TCR CDR3 first-round RT-PCR relied on the HTBI primer set. Using its own MiXCR run on the multiplex PCR reads, TCRdb lists one record per CDR3 protein. The table includes 340,000 or so distinct CDR3 sequences, 16% detected once. The PBMCs studied were ones that came from 10 ml fresh peripheral blood. This clonotype was counted ten times or more. The CDR3 sequence is 14 residues long. With 6 bases removed from V and 8 bases from J, the gap between germline ends came to 17 bases. The clonotype was recovered from a man aged 30 to 45 with Graves' hyperthyroidism. The V call is TRBV12-3 or TRBV12-4, the J call TRBJ2-1, with D possibly being TRBD1 or TRBD2 (7 bases each). The specimen was blood. The CDR3: CASRRTPGGDEQFF. CDR3 sequence (DNA): TGTGCCAGCAGACGGACGCCAGGGGGGGATGAGCAGTTCTTC.